This T cell receptor (beta chain) was recovered during a study of CD8 T cells in ankylosing spondylitis. Findings and limits, study-wide: Matched synovial fluid from ankylosing spondylitis patients was reported to be enriched for disease-linked clones.

This clonotype was detected a few times. The antigen is not known. Germline V CDR1 and CDR2: DFQATT, SNEGSKA (reference sequence). CDR3 length equals 14 residues. V lost 6 bases, J lost 1 base, and 12 bases lay in between. Making use of molecular barcodes, quantitative 5'-RACE generated TCR beta libraries. One entry per CDR3 protein results from TCRdb running MiXCR on the 5' RACE reads. The table records about 130,000 distinct CDR3 sequences, 9.3% of them present only once. Sequencing was performed on blood, either unsorted or a sorted T cell fraction (not recorded which). The V and J genes are TRBV20-1 and TRBJ2-2, with no clear D. The source is a male donor with ankylosing spondylitis or in good health (not recorded which). The DNA for the CDR3 is TGCAGTGCCAGACCTAGGCTGAACACCGGGGAGCTGTTTTTT. Amino acid sequence: CSARPRLNTGELFF.